This T cell receptor beta chain was retrieved from a study of T cells in localized non-small cell lung cancer. Study-wide results and caveats: Of the top 100 tumor clones, median about 53 were in adjacent lung, 25 to 35 among its top 100.

Using immunoSEQ multiplex PCR, the repertoire was profiled, and TCRdb retains in-frame clones only, with some absent. The sample has some 30,000 clones, around 90% seen once. Details on this clone: Its antigen is still unknown.

Germline CDR1 and CDR2: SEHNR and FQNEAQ (reference sequence). V shed 4 bases and J 7 bases; nucleotides not matched to a gene: 12. The CDR3 consists of 18 residues. The chain has TRBV7-9 and TRBJ2-1; 14 positions agree with TRBD2. The receptor was derived from a man aged 35 to 69 with stage II lung adenocarcinoma. Sequenced here: PBMCs, sampled before any cancer treatment. The CDR3 DNA reads as TGTGCCAGCAGCTCCCTCGGGACTAGCGGGAGCCCCAGGAATGAGCAGTTCTTC. It is translated as CASSSLGTSGSPRNEQFF.